One and the same sample provided the 9 T cell receptor beta chains below, sequenced in a study of T cell repertoires in cytomegalovirus infection. Via MiXCR, TCRdb re-called the reads, giving one row per CDR3 protein. The sample includes a few hundred thousand distinct CDR3 sequences, roughly 21% of them seen just once. These TCRs are of unknown antigen specificity. Sequenced material: cultured PBMCs, taken from culture after CMV antigen stimulation. The receptors derive from a human donor in good health (CMV status not recorded). Some clones in this sample may be carry-over from other donors' samples.

This clonotype appeared many times. The J gene is TRBJ2-1, the V gene TRBV7-6; perhaps D is TRBD1 or TRBD2 (5 bases each). The ends were cut back, 1 base at V and 6 bases at J, with 10 bases in the middle. This CDR3 contains 14 residues. From germline, CDR1 is SGHVS and CDR2 FNYEAQ. The CDR3 sequence is CASSLVGGGNEQFF. CDR3 sequence (DNA): TGTGCCAGCAGCTTAGTGGGTGGGGGCAATGAGCAGTTCTTC.

Many counts were recorded for this clonotype. The chain recombines TRBV11-2 with TRBJ2-1, with D possibly matching TRBD2 (6 bases). The ends were cut back, 1 base at V and 13 bases at J, with 8 bases in the middle. Looked up from germline, CDR1 is SGHAT and CDR2 is FQNNGV. This CDR3 region has 11 residues. CDR3 amino acids: CASSLGGVQFF. As DNA, the CDR3 is TGTGCCAGCAGCTTAGGGGGGGTCCAGTTCTTC.

The chain links TRBV10-3 to TRBJ2-7; D is unclear. Trimming removed 6 bases from V and 2 bases from J, with 11 bases in between. CDR3 length equals 13 residues. Germline V gene lookup returns CDR1 ENHRY and CDR2 SYGVKD. DNA for the CDR3: TGTGCCATCAGACCCGACGGAGCCTACGAGCAGTACGTC. Amino acids: CAIRPDGAYEQYV.

This rearrangement joins TRBV4-3 to TRBJ1-3; D gene uncertain. V shed 0 bases and J shed 2 bases, with 11 bases lying between them. The CDR3 extends over 16 amino acids. Germline V gene data show CDR1 as LGHNA and CDR2 as YSLEER. Here the CDR3 DNA reads TGCGCCAGCAGCCAAGATCATACGGCACCTGGAAACACCATATATTTT. This encodes CASSQDHTAPGNTIYF.

This clonotype was observed once. The chain is built from TRBV2 and TRBJ2-1, with D perhaps matching TRBD2 (6 bases). Looked up from germline, CDR1 is SNHLY and CDR2 is FYNNEI. This CDR3 is built from 13 residues. V shed 8 bases and J shed 5 bases, with 13 bases lying between them. This chain's CDR3 is CASVGTGDNEQFF. The CDR3 DNA sequence: TGTGCCAGCGTCGGGACTGGAGACAATGAGCAGTTCTTC.

This clonotype came up a few times. The rearrangement links TRBV25-1 to TRBJ1-6; no reliable D call. The CDR3 is 13 residues long. CDR1 and CDR2 from the germline V gene are MGHDK and SYGVNS. Trimming pared 4 bases from V and 10 bases from J, leaving 11 bases between. CDR3 sequence: CASSGLPGSPLHF. In DNA form, the CDR3 reads TGTGCCAGCAGTGGTCTCCCGGGGTCACCCCTCCACTTT.

Many counts were recorded for this clonotype. The chain links TRBV7-2 to TRBJ1-3; the match to TRBD1 covers 8 bases. The CDR3 has 16 amino acids. Trimming at V came to 1 base and at J to 0 bases, leaving 2 bases not matched to a gene. Germline V gene sequence: CDR1 SGHTA, CDR2 FQGNSA. CDR3 DNA: TGTGCCAGCAGCTTAGGGACAGGGTACTCTGGAAACACCATATATTTT. This translates into CASSLGTGYSGNTIYF. Using reference TRBV7-2 and TRBJ1-3 for the parts outside the CDR3, the full variable domain is GAGVSQSPSNKVTEKGKDVELRCDPISGHTALYWYRQSLGQGLEFLIYFQGNSAPDKSGLPSDRFSAERTGGSVSTLTIQRTQQEDSAVYLCASSLGTGYSGNTIYFGEGSWLTVV.

This clonotype was picked up many times. The chain carries TRBV4-1 and TRBJ2-1, with 7 bases identical to TRBD2. The CDR3 sequence is 16 residues long. J gave up 1 base and V 6 bases, and 9 bases lay outside the gene matches. The germline gives CDR1 MGHRA, CDR2 YSYEKL. The CDR3 loop is CASSRLLATSYNEQFF. The CDR3 nucleotides read TGCGCCAGCAGTCGTTTACTAGCGACATCCTACAATGAGCAGTTCTTC.

The chain carries TRBV7-2 and TRBJ1-6; TRBD1 matches at 10 bases. CDR1 is SGHTA, CDR2 FQGNSA, per germline. The CDR3 extends over 17 amino acids. The ends lost 0 bases at V and 5 bases at J; junction bases unmatched: 4. Written as DNA, the CDR3 is TGTGCCAGCAGCTTAGCGGGACAGGGGCTTAATAATTCACCCCTCCACTTT. Translated: CASSLAGQGLNNSPLHF.